A selection of T cell receptor beta chains follows, all from one sample in a study of PD-L1 blockade in urothelial cancer. TCRdb keeps only in-frame clones here, not all; method: immunoSEQ multiplex PCR. The table shows about 45,000 clones, with around nine tenths occurring only once. The source was PBMCs, collected around atezolizumab (anti-PD-L1) treatment. These receptors were taken from a donor at least 40 years old with urothelial cancer. Each CDR3 is given with its conserved first and last residue. The D gene is left open where the match is weak. Not all rows give a size; the values are once, few, many and, for expanded clones, a class.

TRBV7-9	.	once	TRBJ1-5	CASSAGGNQPQHF	TGTGCCAGCAGCGCCGGGGGGAATCAGCCCCAGCATTTT
TRBV11-3	.	.	TRBJ2-2	CASSLEGGGELFF	TGTGCCAGCAGCTTAGAAGGGGGCGGGGAGCTGTTTTTT
TRBV28	.	.	TRBJ2-1	CASSLGQGGSEQFF	TGTGCCAGCAGTTTGGGGCAGGGTGGGTCTGAGCAGTTCTTC
TRBV2	TRBD2	.	TRBJ2-7	CASSPRLAGGPYEQYF	TGTGCCAGCAGTCCCCGACTAGCGGGAGGGCCCTACGAGCAGTACTTC
TRBV7-6	.	.	TRBJ2-7	CASSLGLGNEQYF	TGTGCCAGCAGCTTAGGACTCGGAAACGAGCAGTACTTC
TRBV15	.	.	TRBJ2-7	CATSRAREQYF	TGTGCCACCAGCAGAGCGAGGGAGCAGTACTTC
TRBV7-7	.	once	TRBJ2-7	CASSPEAGSGEQYF	TGTGCTAGCAGCCCCGAGGCGGGGTCCGGCGAGCAGTACTTC
TRBV19	.	few	TRBJ1-1	CASSIGGTGTEAFF	TGTGCCAGTAGTATAGGGGGCACGGGCACTGAAGCTTTCTTT
TRBV19	.	.	TRBJ2-1	CASTPTGFGYNEQFF	TGTGCCAGTACCCCCACGGGATTCGGCTACAATGAGCAGTTCTTC
TRBV27	TRBD1	.	TRBJ1-1	CASSLASIQGAEAFF	TGTGCCAGCAGTTTAGCTAGCATACAGGGGGCGGAAGCTTTCTTT
TRBV18	TRBD1	.	TRBJ1-2	CASSPDRADGYTF	TGTGCCAGCTCACCCGACAGGGCGGATGGCTACACCTTC
TRBV4-1	TRBD1	.	TRBJ1-4	CASRDTTGTEKLFF	TGCGCCAGCAGAGACACGACAGGGACGGAAAAACTGTTTTTT
TRBV10-3	TRBD2	once	TRBJ2-2	CATRLAGGRGELFF	TGTGCCACCCGACTAGCGGGAGGACGAGGGGAGCTGTTTTTT